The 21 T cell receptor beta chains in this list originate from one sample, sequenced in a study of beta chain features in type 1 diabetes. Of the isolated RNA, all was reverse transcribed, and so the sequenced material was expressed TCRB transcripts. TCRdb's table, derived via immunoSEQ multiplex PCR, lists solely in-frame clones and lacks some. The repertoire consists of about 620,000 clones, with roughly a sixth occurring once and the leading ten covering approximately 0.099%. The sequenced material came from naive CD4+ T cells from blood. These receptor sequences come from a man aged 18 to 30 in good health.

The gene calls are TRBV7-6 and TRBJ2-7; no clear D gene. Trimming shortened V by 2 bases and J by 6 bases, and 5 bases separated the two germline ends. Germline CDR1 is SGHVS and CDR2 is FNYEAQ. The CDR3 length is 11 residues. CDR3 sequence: CASSLRAEQYF. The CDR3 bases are TGTGCCAGCAGCTTACGGGCCGAGCAGTACTTC.

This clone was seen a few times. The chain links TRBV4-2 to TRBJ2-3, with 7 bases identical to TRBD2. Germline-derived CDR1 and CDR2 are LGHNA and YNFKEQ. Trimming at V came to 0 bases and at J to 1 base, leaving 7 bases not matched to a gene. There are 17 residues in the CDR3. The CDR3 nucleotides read TGTGCCAGCAGCCAAGATCTAGGACGGGGGGGCACAGATACGCAGTATTTT. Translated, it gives CASSQDLGRGGTDTQYF.

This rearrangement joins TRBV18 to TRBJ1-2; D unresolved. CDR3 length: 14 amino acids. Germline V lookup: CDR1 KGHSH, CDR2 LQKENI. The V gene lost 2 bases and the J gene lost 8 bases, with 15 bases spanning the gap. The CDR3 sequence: CASSPFSQARGYTF. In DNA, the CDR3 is TGTGCCAGCTCACCATTCAGCCAGGCCAGAGGCTACACCTTC. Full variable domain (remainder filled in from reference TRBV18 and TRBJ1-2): NAGVMQNPRHLVRRRGQEARLRCSPMKGHSHVYWYRQLPEEGLKFMVYLQKENIIDESGMPKERFSAEFPKEGPSILRIQQVVRGDSAAYFCASSPFSQARGYTFGSGTRLTVV.

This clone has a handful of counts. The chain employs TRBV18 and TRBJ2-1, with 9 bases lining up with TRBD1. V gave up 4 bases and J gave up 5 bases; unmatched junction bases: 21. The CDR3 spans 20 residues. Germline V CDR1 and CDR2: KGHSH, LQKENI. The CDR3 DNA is TGTGCCAGCTCACAACTAACAACAGGGGGCCTTTCCACGGGAGACAATGAGCAGTTCTTC. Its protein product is CASSQLTTGGLSTGDNEQFF.

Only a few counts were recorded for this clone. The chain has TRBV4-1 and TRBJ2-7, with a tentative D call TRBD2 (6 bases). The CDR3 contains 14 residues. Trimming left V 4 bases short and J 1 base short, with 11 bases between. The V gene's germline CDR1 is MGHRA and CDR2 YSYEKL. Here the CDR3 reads CASSPHGGSYEQYF. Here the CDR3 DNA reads TGCGCCAGCAGCCCTCACGGGGGTTCCTACGAGCAGTACTTC.

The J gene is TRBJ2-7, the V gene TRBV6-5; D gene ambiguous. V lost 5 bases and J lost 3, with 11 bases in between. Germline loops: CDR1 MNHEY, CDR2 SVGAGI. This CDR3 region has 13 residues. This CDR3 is CASSITRFYEQYF. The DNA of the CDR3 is TGTGCCAGCAGTATCACAAGGTTCTACGAGCAGTACTTC.

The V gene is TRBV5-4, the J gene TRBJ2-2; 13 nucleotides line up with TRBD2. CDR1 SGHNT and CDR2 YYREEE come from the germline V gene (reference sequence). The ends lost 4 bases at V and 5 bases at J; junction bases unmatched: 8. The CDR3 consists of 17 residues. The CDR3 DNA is TGTGCCAGCAGCCCCAGGACTAGCGGGAGCTGGACCGGGGAGCTGTTTTTT. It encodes CASSPRTSGSWTGELFF.

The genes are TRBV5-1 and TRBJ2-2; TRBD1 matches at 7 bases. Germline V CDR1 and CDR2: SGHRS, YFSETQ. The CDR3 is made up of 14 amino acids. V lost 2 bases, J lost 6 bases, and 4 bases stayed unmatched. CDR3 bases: TGCGCCAGCAGCTTCGACAGGGTATCCGGGGAGCTGTTTTTT. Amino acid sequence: CASSFDRVSGELFF.

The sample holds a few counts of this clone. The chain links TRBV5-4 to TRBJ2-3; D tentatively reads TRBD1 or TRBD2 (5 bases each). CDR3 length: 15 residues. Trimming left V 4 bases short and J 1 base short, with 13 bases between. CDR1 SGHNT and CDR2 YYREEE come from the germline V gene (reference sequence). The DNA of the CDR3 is TGTGCCAGCAGCCGGTGGGGGACGGGCACAGATACGCAGTATTTT. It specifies CASSRWGTGTDTQYF.

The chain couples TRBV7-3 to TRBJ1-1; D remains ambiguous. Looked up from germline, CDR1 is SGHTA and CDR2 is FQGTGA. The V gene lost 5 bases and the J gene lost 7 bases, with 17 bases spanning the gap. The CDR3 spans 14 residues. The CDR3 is CASSPPGAVGEAFF. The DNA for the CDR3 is TGTGCCAGCAGCCCACCCGGTGCCGTCGGTGAAGCTTTCTTT.

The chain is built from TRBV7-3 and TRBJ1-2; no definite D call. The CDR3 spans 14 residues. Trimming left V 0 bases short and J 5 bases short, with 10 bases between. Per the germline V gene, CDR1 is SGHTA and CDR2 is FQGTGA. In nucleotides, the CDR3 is TGTGCCAGCAGCTTAACTGCGGAGGGATATGGCTACACCTTC. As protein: CASSLTAEGYGYTF.

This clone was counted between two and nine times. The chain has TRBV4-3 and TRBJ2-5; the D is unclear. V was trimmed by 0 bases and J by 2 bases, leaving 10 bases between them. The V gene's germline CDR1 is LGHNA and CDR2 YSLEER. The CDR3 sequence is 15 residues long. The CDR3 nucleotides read TGCGCCAGCAGCCAAGACTACAGATCTCAAGAGACCCAGTACTTC. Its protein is CASSQDYRSQETQYF.

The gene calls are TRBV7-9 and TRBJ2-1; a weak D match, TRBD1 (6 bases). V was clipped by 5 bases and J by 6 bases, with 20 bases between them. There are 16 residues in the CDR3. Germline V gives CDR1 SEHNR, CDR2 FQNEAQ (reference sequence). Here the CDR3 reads CASSPFIRQDFNEQFF. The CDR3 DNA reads TGTGCCAGCAGCCCGTTCATAAGACAGGATTTCAATGAGCAGTTCTTC.

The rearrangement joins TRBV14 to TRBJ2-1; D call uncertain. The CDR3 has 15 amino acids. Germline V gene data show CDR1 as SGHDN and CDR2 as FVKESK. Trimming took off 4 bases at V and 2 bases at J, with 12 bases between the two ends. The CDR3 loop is CASSPRSPTYNEQFF. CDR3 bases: TGTGCCAGCAGCCCTAGGAGTCCCACCTACAATGAGCAGTTCTTC.

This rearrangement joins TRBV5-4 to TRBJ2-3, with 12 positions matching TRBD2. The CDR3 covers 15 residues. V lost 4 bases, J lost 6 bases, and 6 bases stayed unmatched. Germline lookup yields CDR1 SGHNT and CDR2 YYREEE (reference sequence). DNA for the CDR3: TGTGCCAGCAGCCCTAGCGGGGGGGCCGGGGATACGCAGTATTTT. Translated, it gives CASSPSGGAGDTQYF.

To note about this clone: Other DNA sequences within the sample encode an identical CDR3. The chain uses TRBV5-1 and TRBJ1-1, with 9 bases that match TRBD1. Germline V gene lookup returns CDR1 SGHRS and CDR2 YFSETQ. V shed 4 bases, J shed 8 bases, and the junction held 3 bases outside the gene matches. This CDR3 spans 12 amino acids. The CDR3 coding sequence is TGCGCCAGCAGCCTGGACAGGGGCGAAGCTTTCTTT. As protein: CASSLDRGEAFF. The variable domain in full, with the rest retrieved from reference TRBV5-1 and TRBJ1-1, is KAGVTQTPRYLIKTRGQQVTLSCSPISGHRSVSWYQQTPGQGLQFLFEYFSETQRNKGNFPGRFSGRQFSNSRSEMNVSTLELGDSALYLCASSLDRGEAFFGQGTRLTVV.

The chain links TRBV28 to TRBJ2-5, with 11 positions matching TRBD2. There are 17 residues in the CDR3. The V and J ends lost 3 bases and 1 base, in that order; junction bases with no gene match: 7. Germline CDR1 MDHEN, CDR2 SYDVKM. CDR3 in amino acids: CASSFLRLAGSQETQYF. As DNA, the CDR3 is TGTGCCAGCAGTTTCCTACGACTAGCGGGGTCCCAAGAGACCCAGTACTTC.

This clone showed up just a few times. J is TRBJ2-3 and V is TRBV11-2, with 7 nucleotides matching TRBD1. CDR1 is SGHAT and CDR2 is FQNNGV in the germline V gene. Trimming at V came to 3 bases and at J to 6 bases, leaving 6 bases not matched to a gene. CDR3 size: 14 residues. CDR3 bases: TGTGCCAGCAGCTTTAGGGACAGAAGGGATACGCAGTATTTT. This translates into CASSFRDRRDTQYF.

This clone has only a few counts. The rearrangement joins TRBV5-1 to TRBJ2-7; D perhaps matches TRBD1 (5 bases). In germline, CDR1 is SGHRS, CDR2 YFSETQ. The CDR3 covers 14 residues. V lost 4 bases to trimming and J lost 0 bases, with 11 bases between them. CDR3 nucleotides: TGCGCCAGCAGCGGGGCAGGGTTCTCCTACGAGCAGTACTTC. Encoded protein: CASSGAGFSYEQYF. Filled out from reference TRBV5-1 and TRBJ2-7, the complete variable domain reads KAGVTQTPRYLIKTRGQQVTLSCSPISGHRSVSWYQQTPGQGLQFLFEYFSETQRNKGNFPGRFSGRQFSNSRSEMNVSTLELGDSALYLCASSGAGFSYEQYFGPGTRLTVT.

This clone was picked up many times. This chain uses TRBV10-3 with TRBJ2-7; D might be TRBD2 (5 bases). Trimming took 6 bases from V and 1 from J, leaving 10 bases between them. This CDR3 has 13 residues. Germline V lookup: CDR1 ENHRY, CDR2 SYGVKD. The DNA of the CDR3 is TGTGCCATCAGATGGGGAGTATCCTACGAGCAGTACTTC. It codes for CAIRWGVSYEQYF.

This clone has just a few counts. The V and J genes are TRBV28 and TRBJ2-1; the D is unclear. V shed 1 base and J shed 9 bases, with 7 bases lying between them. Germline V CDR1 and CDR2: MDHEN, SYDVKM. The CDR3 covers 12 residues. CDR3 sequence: CASSLLQAEQFF. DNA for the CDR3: TGTGCCAGCAGTTTATTGCAGGCTGAGCAGTTCTTC. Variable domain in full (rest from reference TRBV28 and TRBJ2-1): DVKVTQSSRYLVKRTGEKVFLECVQDMDHENMFWYRQDPGLGLRLIYFSYDVKMKEKGDIPEGYSVSREKKERFSLILESASTNQTSMYLCASSLLQAEQFFGPGTRLTVL.